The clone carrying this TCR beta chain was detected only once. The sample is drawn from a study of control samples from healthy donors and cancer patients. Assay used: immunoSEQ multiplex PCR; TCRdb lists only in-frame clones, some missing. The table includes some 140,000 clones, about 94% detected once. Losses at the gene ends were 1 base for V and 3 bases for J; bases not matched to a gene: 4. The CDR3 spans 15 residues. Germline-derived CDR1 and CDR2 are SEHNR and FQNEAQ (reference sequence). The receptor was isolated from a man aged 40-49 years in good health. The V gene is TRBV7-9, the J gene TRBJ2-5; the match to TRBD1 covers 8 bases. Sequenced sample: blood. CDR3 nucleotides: TGTGCCAGCAGCTTAGACAGGGGGATTAAAGAGACCCAGTACTTC. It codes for CASSLDRGIKETQYF. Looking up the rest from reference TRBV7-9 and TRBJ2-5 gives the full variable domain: DTGVSQNPRHKITKRGQNVTFRCDPISEHNRLYWYRQTLGQGPEFLTYFQNEAQLEKSRLLSDRFSAERPKGSFSTLEIQRTEQGDSAMYLCASSLDRGIKETQYFGPGTRLLVL.